The clone carrying this T cell receptor (beta chain) was counted once. Its matching antigen is unknown. Some clones are missing from TCRdb's copy, which holds only in-frame ones; the method was immunoSEQ multiplex PCR. The sample has some 180,000 clones; over 85% are singletons. The ends lost 4 bases at V and 7 bases at J; junction bases unmatched: 6. The CDR3 contains 14 residues. The V gene's germline CDR1 is MNHEY and CDR2 SMNVEV (reference sequence). This specimen comes from a study of T cell responses to AZD1222 COVID-19 vaccine. Background on the study: Researchers grouped second doses given at about 4 or about 12 weeks into one pool.

General study points: Among those given AZD1222, only five to seven were seropositive at baseline. There were mostly white British donors and more females than males, and clonal diversity was possibly underestimated. The peak T cell response came first, and repertoires were sampled only after it.

The V call is TRBV27, the J call TRBJ1-5; 8 nucleotides line up with TRBD1. This specimen consisted of peripheral blood, obtained on day 0 of AZD1222 vaccination. This TCR was sampled from an adult in good health. This CDR3 is CASSSDRVNQPQHF. The CDR3, as DNA: TGTGCCAGCAGTTCGGACAGGGTAAACCAGCCCCAGCATTTT.